The rows below give T cell receptor beta chains drawn from one sample of a study of Ad26.COV2.S vaccination and SARS-CoV-2 variants. Using immunoSEQ multiplex PCR, the repertoire was profiled, and TCRdb retains in-frame clones only, with some absent. The table includes under 500,000 clones, about 90% detected once. This sample comprised peripheral blood, obtained in a trial of Ad26.COV2.S vaccine versus placebo. The source of these receptors is a person aged 18-65 years who received the Ad26.COV2.S COVID-19 vaccine or a placebo. CDR3s include the opening cysteine and the closing phenylalanine or tryptophan. The D gene is left open where the match is weak. Size values are once, few and many counts, or a class for expanded clones, and some rows have none.

D: .
J: TRBJ1-5
size: .
V: TRBV7-2
length: 14
CDR3: CASSPAGGPTPQHF
DNA: TGTGCCAGCAGCCCGGCGGGGGGGCCAACGCCCCAGCATTTT

D: .
J: TRBJ2-7
size: .
V: TRBV7-9
length: 16
CDR3: CASSLGPRTEAYEQYF
DNA: TGTGCCAGCAGCTTAGGCCCGCGGACGGAAGCCTACGAGCAGTACTTC

D: TRBD2
J: TRBJ2-3
size: .
V: TRBV6-2/TRBV6-3
length: 14
CDR3: CASSGGGSTDTQYF
DNA: TGTGCCAGCAGCGGGGGGGGGAGCACAGATACGCAGTATTTT

D: .
J: TRBJ1-1
size: .
V: TRBV11-2
length: 11
CDR3: CASSLGLEAFF
DNA: TGTGCCAGCAGCTTAGGGCTTGAAGCTTTCTTT

D: .
J: TRBJ2-6
size: once
V: TRBV4-2
length: 17
CDR3: CASSQDRVYSGANVLTF
DNA: TGTGCCAGCAGCCAAGACAGGGTTTACTCTGGGGCCAACGTCCTGACTTTC

D: .
J: TRBJ2-7
size: .
V: TRBV6-2/TRBV6-3
length: 15
CDR3: CASSRGGGYDYEQYF
DNA: TGTGCCAGCAGCCGCGGTGGAGGGTATGACTACGAGCAGTACTTC

D: .
J: TRBJ2-7
size: .
V: TRBV2
length: 13
CDR3: CASSGENSYEQYF
DNA: TGTGCCAGCAGTGGGGAAAACTCCTACGAGCAGTACTTC

D: .
J: TRBJ2-5
size: .
V: TRBV7-2
length: 13
CDR3: CASSKGGRETQYF
DNA: TGTGCCAGCAGCAAAGGAGGGCGGGAGACCCAGTACTTC

D: .
J: TRBJ2-1
size: .
V: TRBV7-8
length: 15
CDR3: CASSPLGQEYNEQFF
DNA: TGTGCCAGCAGCCCTCTAGGACAAGAATACAATGAGCAGTTCTTC

D: .
J: TRBJ2-7
size: .
V: TRBV28
length: 11
CDR3: CASRNSYEQYF
DNA: TGTGCCAGCAGGAATAGCTACGAGCAGTACTTC

D: TRBD1
J: TRBJ1-2
size: .
V: TRBV19
length: 14
CDR3: CASSTPDRSYGYTF
DNA: TGTGCCAGTAGTACCCCGGACAGGTCCTATGGCTACACCTTC

D: .
J: TRBJ2-7
size: .
V: TRBV5-8
length: 9
CDR3: CASSLRQYF
DNA: TGTGCCAGCAGCTTGCGGCAGTACTTC

D: .
J: TRBJ2-3
size: .
V: TRBV12-5
length: 16
CDR3: CASGLVLDAGTDTQYF
DNA: TGTGCTAGTGGTTTGGTATTGGACGCAGGCACAGATACGCAGTATTTT

D: .
J: TRBJ1-1
size: .
V: TRBV19
length: 15
CDR3: CASSSRGGRDTEAFF
DNA: TGTGCCAGTAGTAGCAGGGGAGGCAGGGACACTGAAGCTTTCTTT

D: TRBD1
J: TRBJ2-7
size: .
V: TRBV5-1
length: 15
CDR3: CASSSQGQGAYEQYF
DNA: TGCGCCAGCAGCTCACAGGGACAGGGAGCCTACGAGCAGTACTTC

D: TRBD1
J: TRBJ1-2
size: .
V: TRBV28
length: 15
CDR3: CASSYRDRPIYGYTF
DNA: TGTGCCAGCAGTTACCGGGACAGGCCTATCTATGGCTACACCTTC

D: .
J: TRBJ2-1
size: .
V: TRBV9
length: 16
CDR3: CASSVGAELSYNEQFF
DNA: TGTGCCAGCAGCGTAGGTGCAGAACTCTCCTACAATGAGCAGTTCTTC

D: TRBD2
J: TRBJ2-1
size: .
V: TRBV18
length: 15
CDR3: CASSPDQLAGNEQFF
DNA: TGTGCCAGCTCACCCGATCAACTAGCGGGGAATGAGCAGTTCTTC

D: .
J: TRBJ2-6
size: .
V: TRBV30
length: 18
CDR3: CAWSGTQEGISGANVLTF
DNA: TGTGCCTGGAGTGGGACCCAAGAGGGGATCTCTGGGGCCAACGTCCTGACTTTC

D: TRBD1
J: TRBJ2-7
size: .
V: TRBV28
length: 14
CDR3: CASSLPDRVSEQYF
DNA: TGTGCCAGCAGTCTCCCAGACAGGGTTTCCGAGCAGTACTTC

D: .
J: TRBJ1-1
size: .
V: TRBV5-4
length: 15
CDR3: CASSLWPGGGTEAFF
DNA: TGTGCCAGCAGCTTGTGGCCGGGAGGAGGGACTGAAGCTTTCTTT

D: .
J: TRBJ2-3
size: .
V: TRBV12-1
length: 16
CDR3: CASSPSGSRSTDTQYF
DNA: TGTGCCAGCAGCCCGTCGGGTAGCCGAAGCACAGATACGCAGTATTTT

D: .
J: TRBJ2-1
size: .
V: TRBV21-1
length: 17
CDR3: CASSKVASGGIYNEQFF
DNA: TGTGCCAGCAGCAAAGTGGCTAGCGGGGGGATCTACAATGAGCAGTTCTTC

D: .
J: TRBJ2-7
size: once
V: TRBV3-1/TRBV3-2
length: 13
CDR3: CASSLGRGYEQYF
DNA: TGTGCCAGCAGCCTAGGCCGAGGTTACGAGCAGTACTTC

D: .
J: TRBJ2-7
size: .
V: TRBV9
length: 14
CDR3: CASSVGGVENEQYF
DNA: TGTGCCAGCAGCGTAGGAGGGGTGGAAAACGAGCAGTACTTC

D: TRBD1
J: TRBJ1-6
size: .
V: TRBV30
length: 14
CDR3: CAWSVGQGYSPLHF
DNA: TGTGCCTGGAGTGTAGGACAGGGGTATTCACCCCTCCACTTT

D: .
J: TRBJ1-5
size: .
V: TRBV2
length: 14
CDR3: CASRMGIWNQPQHF
DNA: TGTGCCAGCAGGATGGGGATATGGAATCAGCCCCAGCATTTT

D: TRBD2
J: TRBJ2-1
size: .
V: TRBV7-2
length: 16
CDR3: CASSTGLAIKGNEQFF
DNA: TGTGCCAGCAGCACGGGACTAGCGATCAAAGGGAATGAGCAGTTCTTC

D: TRBD1
J: TRBJ2-7
size: .
V: TRBV28
length: 14
CDR3: CASISGTGSYEQYF
DNA: TGTGCCAGCATCTCCGGGACAGGCTCCTACGAGCAGTACTTC

D: .
J: TRBJ2-1
size: .
V: TRBV30
length: 14
CDR3: CAWSVRIAVDEQFF
DNA: TGTGCCTGGAGTGTACGGATCGCGGTCGATGAGCAGTTCTTC

D: .
J: TRBJ2-1
size: .
V: TRBV11-2
length: 16
CDR3: CASSLVEGGSYNEQFF
DNA: TGTGCCAGCAGCTTAGTGGAGGGGGGCTCCTACAATGAGCAGTTCTTC

D: .
J: TRBJ1-2
size: .
V: TRBV5-5
length: 15
CDR3: CASKRAFTANYGYTF
DNA: TGTGCCAGCAAGAGGGCTTTCACCGCTAACTATGGCTACACCTTC

D: TRBD1
J: TRBJ1-6
size: .
V: TRBV11-2
length: 16
CDR3: CASSLDRGRGQSPLHF
DNA: TGTGCCAGCAGCTTAGATAGGGGCAGGGGGCAATCACCCCTCCACTTT

D: TRBD2
J: TRBJ2-3
size: .
V: TRBV7-9
length: 18
CDR3: CASSFGASGDYSTDTQYF
DNA: TGTGCCAGCAGCTTCGGGGCTAGCGGGGACTATAGCACAGATACGCAGTATTTT

D: TRBD1
J: TRBJ1-2
size: .
V: TRBV30
length: 17
CDR3: CAWSFSRPPGGNYGYTF
DNA: TGTGCCTGGAGTTTCTCCCGACCCCCAGGGGGCAACTATGGCTACACCTTC

D: .
J: TRBJ2-7
size: .
V: TRBV4-3
length: 13
CDR3: CASSQRQTYEQYF
DNA: TGCGCCAGCAGCCAGAGACAGACCTACGAGCAGTACTTC

D: .
J: TRBJ2-2
size: .
V: TRBV7-9
length: 18
CDR3: CASSPFERGTPTSGELFF
DNA: TGTGCCAGCAGCCCATTCGAAAGGGGGACCCCCACCTCCGGGGAGCTGTTTTTT

D: .
J: TRBJ2-2
size: .
V: TRBV11-2
length: 16
CDR3: CASSLVRSVNTGELFF
DNA: TGTGCCAGCAGCTTAGTGCGGTCCGTCAACACCGGGGAGCTGTTTTTT

D: .
J: TRBJ1-5
size: .
V: TRBV5-4
length: 13
CDR3: CASSLGPNQPQHF
DNA: TGTGCCAGCAGCTTGGGGCCTAATCAGCCCCAGCATTTT

D: .
J: TRBJ1-5
size: .
V: TRBV6-2/TRBV6-3
length: 13
CDR3: CASSSSYNQPQHF
DNA: TGTGCCAGCAGTTCGTCATACAATCAGCCCCAGCATTTT

D: .
J: TRBJ2-5
size: .
V: TRBV18
length: 17
CDR3: CASSPMGTGFDQETQYF
DNA: TGTGCCAGCTCACCAATGGGTACAGGCTTTGACCAAGAGACCCAGTACTTC

D: .
J: TRBJ1-4
size: .
V: TRBV19
length: 14
CDR3: CASISVTANEKLFF
DNA: TGTGCCAGTATAAGCGTAACAGCTAATGAAAAACTGTTTTTT

D: TRBD1
J: TRBJ1-2
size: few
V: TRBV29-1
length: 11
CDR3: CSTGQDYGYTF
DNA: TGCAGCACGGGACAGGACTATGGCTACACCTTC

D: TRBD2
J: TRBJ2-7
size: .
V: TRBV30
length: 14
CDR3: CAWTFGGEYYEQYF
DNA: TGTGCCTGGACTTTCGGGGGGGAGTATTACGAGCAGTACTTC

D: .
J: TRBJ2-1
size: .
V: TRBV4-3
length: 18
CDR3: CASSQDAVGGGSYNVQFF
DNA: TGCGCCAGCAGCCAAGATGCTGTGGGGGGCGGCTCCTACAATGTGCAGTTCTTC

D: .
J: TRBJ2-5
size: .
V: TRBV5-1
length: 20
CDR3: CASSLGRSIAYKGKVETQYF
DNA: TGCGCCAGCAGCTTAGGCAGATCCATTGCCTATAAGGGGAAGGTGGAGACCCAGTACTTC

D: .
J: TRBJ1-1
size: .
V: TRBV6-5
length: 14
CDR3: CASSYSRETQEAFF
DNA: TGTGCCAGCAGTTACTCCCGTGAAACCCAAGAAGCTTTCTTT

D: .
J: TRBJ1-1
size: .
V: TRBV24-1
length: 14
CDR3: CATRGGHSNTEAFF
DNA: TGTGCCACCAGAGGCGGACATTCGAACACTGAAGCTTTCTTT

D: TRBD1
J: TRBJ2-7
size: few
V: TRBV12-5
length: 14
CDR3: CASGMGQGAHEQYF
DNA: TGTGCTAGTGGTATGGGACAGGGGGCACACGAGCAGTACTTC